The 9 T cell receptor beta chains listed next were all sequenced from one sample in a study of T cell responses to AZD1222 COVID-19 vaccine. The repertoire was sequenced with immunoSEQ multiplex PCR; TCRdb's copy has only in-frame clones and lacks some. This table holds about 81,000 clones, 75% to 95% found once. The sequences come from peripheral blood, collected 28 days after the second AZD1222 dose. The receptors were gathered from an adult who received the AZD1222 COVID-19 vaccine.

The chain has TRBV4-1 and TRBJ2-7, with 10 bases fitting TRBD1. The ends lost 3 bases at V and 2 bases at J; junction bases unmatched: 4. The CDR3 sequence is 15 residues long. The V gene's germline CDR1 is MGHRA and CDR2 YSYEKL. CDR3 DNA sequence: TGCGCCAGCAGCCAGGCCGGGACAGGGGCCTACGAGCAGTACTTC. Translated, it gives CASSQAGTGAYEQYF.

The rearrangement joins TRBV18 to TRBJ2-1; D is possibly TRBD2 (5 bases). The germline V and J ends were trimmed by 4 bases and 0 bases, with 10 bases remaining between them. Looked up from germline, CDR1 is KGHSH and CDR2 is LQKENI. The CDR3 contains 15 residues. The CDR3: CASSRRDFSYNEQFF. The CDR3 coding sequence is TGTGCCAGCTCACGCCGGGATTTCTCCTACAATGAGCAGTTCTTC.

V is TRBV3-1 (or the pseudogene TRBV3-2) and J is TRBJ2-7; the match to TRBD2 covers 11 bases. This CDR3 is 13 amino acids long. Germline CDR1 and CDR2: LGHDT and YNNKEL (reference sequence). V shed 4 bases, J shed 12 bases, and the junction held 8 bases outside the gene matches. The CDR3 protein is CASSLSSGGPGYF. The CDR3 nucleotides are TGTGCCAGCAGCCTATCTAGCGGGGGGCCGGGGTACTTC.

The chain recombines TRBV19 with TRBJ1-1; D may be TRBD1 (6 bases). The CDR3 totals 15 residues. Trimming removed 6 bases from V and 1 base from J, with 15 bases in between. From germline, CDR1 is LNHDA and CDR2 SQIVND (reference sequence). Here the CDR3 reads CASSRGGVGNTEAFF. The DNA of the CDR3 is TGTGCCAGTAGCAGGGGAGGGGTGGGGAACACTGAAGCTTTCTTT.

V and J are TRBV7-3 and TRBJ1-6, with 8 bases matching TRBD1. CDR1 SGHTA and CDR2 FQGTGA come from the germline V gene. With 4 bases clipped from V and 7 bases from J, the junction kept 6 bases outside the gene matches. This CDR3 has 15 residues. Here the CDR3 DNA reads TGTGCCAGCAGCTCCGACAGGGGAGACAATTCACCCCTCCACTTT. Translated, it gives CASSSDRGDNSPLHF.

The chain carries TRBV12-5 and TRBJ2-6; 8 nucleotides agree with TRBD2. V lost 5 bases and J lost 3; bases outside the gene matches: 3. The CDR3 is made up of 15 amino acids. Germline V gene sequence: CDR1 LGHNT, CDR2 FRNRAP. DNA of the CDR3: TGTGCTAGTGGTCCGGGGGGGAGTGGGGCCAACGTCCTGACTTTC. Its translation: CASGPGGSGANVLTF.

This clone showed up just once. The CDR3: CASSFQVNTGELFF. CDR3 DNA sequence: TGTGCCAGCAGCTTCCAGGTTAACACCGGGGAGCTGTTTTTT. The chain employs TRBV5-6 and TRBJ2-2; D is unresolved. Germline V gene lookup returns CDR1 SGHDT and CDR2 YYEEEE. The CDR3 is made up of 14 amino acids. Trimming shortened V by 2 bases and J by 2 bases, and 7 bases separated the two germline ends.

The chain is built from TRBV27 and TRBJ1-1; 8 nucleotides match TRBD1. Germline CDR1 reads MNHEY; CDR2 reads SMNVEV (reference sequence). The CDR3 runs to 14 residues. J gave up 5 bases and V 2 bases, and 4 bases lay outside the gene matches. DNA for the CDR3: TGTGCCAGCAGTTTACTCAGGGGGCTTACTGAAGCTTTCTTT. Translation gives CASSLLRGLTEAFF.

This chain joins TRBV19 and TRBJ1-6, with TRBD1 matching over 9 bases. CDR3 length: 14 residues. Unmatched junction bases numbered 12, after V lost 11 bases and J lost 10 bases. Germline V CDR1 and CDR2: LNHDA, SQIVND (reference sequence). CDR3 sequence: CASQTGQGKSPLHF. The CDR3, as DNA: TGTGCCTCCCAGACCGGACAGGGGAAATCACCCCTCCACTTT. The full variable domain, in which reference TRBV19 and TRBJ1-6 provide the parts outside the CDR3, is DGGITQSPKYLFRKEGQNVTLSCEQNLNHDAMYWYRQDPGQGLRLIYYSQIVNDFQKGDIAEGYSVSREKKESFPLTVTSAQKNPTAFYLCASQTGQGKSPLHFGNGTRLTVT.